This entry is about one T cell receptor (beta chain). Its antigen is not known. Trimming shortened V by 3 bases and J by 2 bases, and 16 bases separated the two germline ends. Germline CDR1 is SQVTM and CDR2 is ANQGSEA. The length of the CDR3 is 16 residues. Following RNA extraction, reverse transcription yielded cDNA that acted as the sequencing template. TCRdb keeps only in-frame clones here, not all; method: immunoSEQ multiplex PCR. The table lists tens of thousands of clones, 51% of them singletons. These data originate in a study of CD8+ T cells in alopecia areata. Study results and limitations: With patients, TCR sharing proved less clear than in mice, a difference possibly related to HLA. In lesional scalp, particularly from alopecia totalis/universalis, clonality was higher than in normal scalp.

Collected material from alopecia areata patients comprised lesional scalp punch biopsies and peripheral blood. This sequence originates from a human donor with alopecia areata. The chain recombines TRBV29-1 with TRBJ2-2, with D possibly matching TRBD2 (5 bases). The source material was NKG2D-high CD8+ T cells sorted from blood. The CDR3 DNA is TGCAGCGTTGAGGAGAGGAGGCAGCTTAACACCGGGGAGCTGTTTTTT. The encoded protein is CSVEERRQLNTGELFF.